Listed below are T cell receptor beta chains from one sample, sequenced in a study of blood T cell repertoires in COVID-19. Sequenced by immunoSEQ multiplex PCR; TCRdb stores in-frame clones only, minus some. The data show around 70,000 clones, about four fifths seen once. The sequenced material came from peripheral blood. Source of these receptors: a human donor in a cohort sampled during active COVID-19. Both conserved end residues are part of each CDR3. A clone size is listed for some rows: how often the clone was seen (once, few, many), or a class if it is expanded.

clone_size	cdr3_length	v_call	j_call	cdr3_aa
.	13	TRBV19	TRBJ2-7	CASSQGLAVEQYF
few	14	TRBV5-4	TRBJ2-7	CASSLGLAGAEQYF
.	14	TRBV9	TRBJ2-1	CASSSRTGLNEQFF
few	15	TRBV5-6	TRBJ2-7	CASSAPRLAAYEQYF
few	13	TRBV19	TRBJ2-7	CASSVQGAEEQYF
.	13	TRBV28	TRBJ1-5	CASSLQSGQPQHF
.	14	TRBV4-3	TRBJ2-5	CASKWAGGWETQYF
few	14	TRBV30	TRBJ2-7	CAWSVASLLYEQYF
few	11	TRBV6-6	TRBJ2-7	CASITEYEQYF
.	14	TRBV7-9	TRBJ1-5	CASSRTGLNQPQHF
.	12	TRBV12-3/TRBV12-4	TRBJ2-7	CASSLTGLEQYF
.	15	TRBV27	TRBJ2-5	CASSLSQPAQETQYF
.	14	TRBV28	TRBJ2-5	CASRKQGGGETQYF
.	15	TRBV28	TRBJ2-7	CASTPGDSLRYEQYF
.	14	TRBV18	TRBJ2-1	CASSLQTGFDEQFF
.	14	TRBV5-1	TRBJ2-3	CASSLRDRADTQYF
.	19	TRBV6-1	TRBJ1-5	CASSEAGDRGLLGNQPQHF
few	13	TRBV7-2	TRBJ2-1	CASSLKLQGEQFF
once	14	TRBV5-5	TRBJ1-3	CASSYYTSGNTIYF
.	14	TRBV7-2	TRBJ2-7	CASSAHWSSYEQYF
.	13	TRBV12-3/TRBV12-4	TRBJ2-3	CASSFEETDTQYF
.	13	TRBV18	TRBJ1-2	CASSPGEDYGYTF
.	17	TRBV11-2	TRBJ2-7	CASSLGTGLAVSYEQYF
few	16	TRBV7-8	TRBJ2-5	CASSLGGRVWQETQYF
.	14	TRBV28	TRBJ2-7	CASTLVGGDHEQYF
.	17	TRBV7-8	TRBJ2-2	CASSFRTSGKNTGELFF
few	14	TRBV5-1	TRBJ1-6	CASSLVVPDSPLHF
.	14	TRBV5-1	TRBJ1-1	CASSFGSGNTEAFF
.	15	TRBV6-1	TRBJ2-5	CASSERGTLRETQYF
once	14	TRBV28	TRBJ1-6	CASSGGTGESPLHF
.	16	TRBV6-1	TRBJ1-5	CASSESAAYSNQPQHF
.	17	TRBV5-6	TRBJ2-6	CASSRVSGSPGANVLTF
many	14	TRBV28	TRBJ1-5	CASSPGTANQPQHF
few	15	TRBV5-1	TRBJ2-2	CASSAGTSNTGELFF
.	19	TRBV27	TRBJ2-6	CASSLWSAGASSGANVLTF
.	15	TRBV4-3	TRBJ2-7	CASSQVRDSSYEQYF
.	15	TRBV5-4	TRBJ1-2	CASSLVGQGGYGYTF
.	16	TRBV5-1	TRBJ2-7	CASSPRTSGIPYEQYF
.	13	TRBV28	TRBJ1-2	CASSGQGKYGYTF
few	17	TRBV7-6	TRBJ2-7	CASSSLRAGTHSYEQYF
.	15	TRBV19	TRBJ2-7	CASSISGGPYYEQYF
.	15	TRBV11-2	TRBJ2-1	CASSKRGSSYNEQFF
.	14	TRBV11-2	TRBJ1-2	CASSSRTDNYGYTF
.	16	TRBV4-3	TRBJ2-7	CASSQDFAVSSYEQYF
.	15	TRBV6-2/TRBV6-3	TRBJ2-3	CASSYRRTSTDTQYF
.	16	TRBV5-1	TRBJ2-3	CASSSRQGIIGDTQYF
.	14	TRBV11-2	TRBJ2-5	CASSRLGGGETQYF
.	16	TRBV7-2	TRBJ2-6	CASSLRGFSGANVLTF